This T cell receptor beta chain emerged from a study of blood T cells in healthy people across ages. Combining a sample-barcoded 5' primer with a J-beta primer mix, a second PCR ran for 7 to 11 cycles. TCRdb redid the calling of the 5' RACE reads with MiXCR, one entry per CDR3 protein. The table records 800,000 or so distinct CDR3 sequences, roughly 25% of them present only once. This clonotype was observed a handful of times. No fewer than 5.5 micrograms of total RNA were isolated from every sample. This CDR3 has 16 residues. V shed 6 bases and J 0 bases; nucleotides not matched to a gene: 6. In germline, CDR1 is SGHTA, CDR2 FQGNSA. The sample was also linked to a second study, of T cells of mothers and their children.

This clonotype was sampled from a boy between 10 and 17 years old in good health. The sequenced sample was blood. The rearrangement links TRBV7-2 to TRBJ2-2; 8 bases are a match to TRBD1. This CDR3 is CASSEQGGTNTGELFF. The CDR3 DNA reads TGTGCCAGCAGTGAACAGGGGGGAACGAACACCGGGGAGCTGTTTTTT.